This is a list of T cell receptor beta chains from one sample in a study of shared clonotypes between healthy human individuals. Using immunoSEQ multiplex PCR, the repertoire was profiled, and TCRdb retains in-frame clones only, with some absent. Seen here are about 190,000 clones, about 68% observed once, and the top ten hold 10%. The sample consisted of memory CD4+ T cells sorted from blood. These receptors were taken from a young man in good health. CDR3s include the opening cysteine and the closing phenylalanine or tryptophan. Each record gives: V gene, clone size, J gene, D gene, CDR3 protein, CDR3 DNA. The D gene is left open where the match is weak. Clone sizes are given selectively: once, few, many, or a class where the clone is expanded.

V: TRBV7-2; size: -; J: TRBJ2-5; D: TRBD1; CDR3: CASSTTGTGVETQYF; DNA: TGTGCCAGCAGCACCACCGGGACAGGGGTAGAGACCCAGTACTTC
V: TRBV7-6; size: -; J: TRBJ2-3; D: TRBD2; CDR3: CASSLRLAGGNADTQYF; DNA: TGTGCCAGCAGCCTCCGACTAGCGGGAGGCAACGCAGATACGCAGTATTTT
V: TRBV28; size: few; J: TRBJ2-7; D: TRBD2; CDR3: CASSSIGGSSYEQYF; DNA: TGTGCCAGCAGTTCCATCGGCGGGAGCTCCTACGAGCAGTACTTC
V: TRBV7-2; size: -; J: TRBJ1-2; D: -; CDR3: CASSLGRGANYGYTF; DNA: TGTGCCAGCAGCTTAGGGCGGGGAGCTAACTATGGCTACACCTTC
V: TRBV6-1; size: -; J: TRBJ2-1; D: TRBD2; CDR3: CASSAGLDGPEQFF; DNA: TGTGCCAGCAGTGCCGGACTAGACGGGCCTGAGCAGTTCTTC
V: TRBV10-3; size: few; J: TRBJ2-7; D: -; CDR3: CAISGLYEQYF; DNA: TGTGCCATCAGTGGTTTGTACGAGCAGTACTTC
V: TRBV18; size: -; J: TRBJ2-5; D: -; CDR3: CASSPPGTQETQYF; DNA: TGTGCCAGCTCACCACCAGGGACCCAAGAGACCCAGTACTTC
V: TRBV5-1; size: -; J: TRBJ2-1; D: TRBD2; CDR3: CASRPGLADNEQFF; DNA: TGCGCCAGCCGACCGGGACTAGCGGACAATGAGCAGTTCTTC
V: TRBV7-9; size: few; J: TRBJ2-7; D: -; CDR3: CASSLAGGHHSYEQYF; DNA: TGTGCCAGCAGCTTAGCCGGAGGGCACCACTCCTACGAGCAGTACTTC
V: TRBV5-1; size: -; J: TRBJ2-7; D: TRBD1; CDR3: CASSLGFQGALDEQYF; DNA: TGCGCCAGCAGCTTGGGTTTCCAGGGGGCTTTAGACGAGCAGTACTTC
V: TRBV7-8; size: -; J: TRBJ2-2; D: -; CDR3: CASSLTAGAGELFF; DNA: TGTGCCAGCAGCTTAACCGCAGGGGCCGGGGAGCTGTTTTTT
V: TRBV28; size: -; J: TRBJ2-1; D: -; CDR3: CASSFLTTGLREQFF; DNA: TGTGCCAGCAGTTTTCTCACCACCGGATTGCGTGAGCAGTTCTTC
V: TRBV4-3; size: -; J: TRBJ1-5; D: TRBD1; CDR3: CASSHGQDGQPQHF; DNA: TGCGCCAGCAGCCACGGACAGGATGGTCAGCCCCAGCATTTT
V: TRBV5-6; size: few; J: TRBJ1-5; D: -; CDR3: CASSFWPNQPQHF; DNA: TGTGCCAGCAGCTTCTGGCCCAATCAGCCCCAGCATTTT
V: TRBV6-6; size: -; J: TRBJ2-5; D: -; CDR3: CASSYSMAQYF; DNA: TGTGCCAGCAGTTACTCGATGGCCCAGTACTTC
V: TRBV28; size: -; J: TRBJ1-5; D: -; CDR3: CASSLRVGLYSNQPQHF; DNA: TGTGCCAGCAGTCTTAGGGTGGGACTATATAGCAATCAGCCCCAGCATTTT
V: TRBV19; size: once; J: TRBJ2-1; D: -; CDR3: CASQVDPRGNEQFF; DNA: TGTGCCAGCCAGGTGGACCCCCGGGGGAATGAGCAGTTCTTC
V: TRBV28; size: -; J: TRBJ1-5; D: -; CDR3: CAKLGPISQPQHF; DNA: TGTGCCAAGTTGGGACCTATCAGTCAGCCCCAGCATTTT
V: TRBV11-2; size: -; J: TRBJ2-7; D: -; CDR3: CASSPVRIVLEQYF; DNA: TGTGCCAGCAGCCCAGTCAGGATAGTACTCGAGCAGTACTTC
V: TRBV6-5; size: few; J: TRBJ1-2; D: -; CDR3: CASSRGAPNYGYTF; DNA: TGTGCCAGCAGCCGGGGGGCCCCTAACTATGGCTACACCTTC
V: TRBV7-9; size: -; J: TRBJ1-5; D: TRBD1; CDR3: CASSRQGIENQPQHF; DNA: TGTGCCAGCAGCCGACAGGGGATCGAGAATCAGCCCCAGCATTTT
V: TRBV5-4; size: few; J: TRBJ2-6; D: TRBD1; CDR3: CASSLGDRGNGANVLTF; DNA: TGTGCCAGCAGCTTGGGGGACAGGGGTAATGGGGCCAACGTCCTGACTTTC
V: TRBV7-3; size: -; J: TRBJ2-6; D: -; CDR3: CASSLGGGGANVLTF; DNA: TGTGCCAGCAGCTTAGGTGGCGGTGGGGCCAACGTCCTGACTTTC
V: TRBV28; size: once; J: TRBJ2-7; D: TRBD2; CDR3: CASSGGVREQYF; DNA: TGTGCCAGCAGTGGGGGGGTTCGAGAGCAGTACTTC
V: TRBV5-1; size: few; J: TRBJ2-7; D: TRBD2; CDR3: CASAAGTAYEQYF; DNA: TGCGCCAGTGCAGCGGGGACGGCCTACGAGCAGTACTTC
V: TRBV19; size: once; J: TRBJ2-3; D: -; CDR3: CASSSLWGRGTDTQYF; DNA: TGTGCCAGTTCTTCTCTCTGGGGGCGCGGGACAGATACGCAGTATTTT
V: TRBV5-1; size: few; J: TRBJ2-1; D: TRBD2; CDR3: CASSQGLARNEQFF; DNA: TGCGCCAGCAGCCAAGGACTAGCGAGGAATGAGCAGTTCTTC
V: TRBV2; size: few; J: TRBJ2-4; D: -; CDR3: CASRVDIQYF; DNA: TGTGCCAGCAGGGTGGACATTCAGTACTTC
V: TRBV29-1; size: -; J: TRBJ1-1; D: -; CDR3: CSVVSRLNTEAFF; DNA: TGCAGCGTTGTGAGCAGGCTCAACACTGAAGCTTTCTTT
V: TRBV6-1; size: -; J: TRBJ2-2; D: TRBD1; CDR3: CASSGTGVWTGELFF; DNA: TGTGCCAGCAGCGGGACAGGGGTTTGGACCGGGGAGCTGTTTTTT
V: TRBV6-1; size: -; J: TRBJ2-1; D: TRBD2; CDR3: CASRGTSGSYEQFF; DNA: TGTGCCAGCAGAGGGACTAGCGGGTCCTATGAGCAGTTCTTC
V: TRBV6-1; size: few; J: TRBJ2-7; D: -; CDR3: CASSGRGPRLAEQYF; DNA: TGTGCCAGCAGTGGGAGGGGACCCCGCCTTGCGGAGCAGTACTTC
V: TRBV5-6; size: -; J: TRBJ2-2; D: -; CDR3: CASSLERTGELFF; DNA: TGTGCCAGCAGCCTAGAGAGAACCGGGGAGCTGTTTTTT
V: TRBV18; size: -; J: TRBJ1-5; D: -; CDR3: CASSPGPVRGNQPQHF; DNA: TGTGCCAGCTCACCGGGGCCGGTGAGGGGCAATCAGCCCCAGCATTTT
V: TRBV6-6; size: few; J: TRBJ1-4; D: TRBD1; CDR3: CASSYASGTVEEKLFF; DNA: TGTGCCAGCAGTTACGCCTCCGGGACAGTGGAGGAAAAACTGTTTTTT
V: TRBV5-4; size: -; J: TRBJ2-3; D: -; CDR3: CASSLMQVLSSTDTQYF; DNA: TGTGCCAGCAGCTTGATGCAGGTTTTGTCTAGCACAGATACGCAGTATTTT
V: TRBV18; size: few; J: TRBJ1-5; D: -; CDR3: CASSSQAPNQPQHF; DNA: TGTGCCAGCTCATCACAGGCGCCTAATCAGCCCCAGCATTTT
V: TRBV2; size: -; J: TRBJ1-1; D: TRBD1; CDR3: CASFRDRGNTEAFF; DNA: TGTGCCAGCTTCCGGGACAGGGGGAACACTGAAGCTTTCTTT
V: TRBV27; size: -; J: TRBJ1-1; D: -; CDR3: CASSLQPTSAVAFF; DNA: TGTGCCAGCAGTTTACAGCCAACTTCAGCTGTAGCTTTCTTT
V: TRBV29-1; size: -; J: TRBJ2-5; D: -; CDR3: CSVRDAPETQYF; DNA: TGCAGCGTTCGGGACGCCCCGGAGACCCAGTACTTC
V: TRBV19; size: -; J: TRBJ1-2; D: -; CDR3: CASSKTVGVDGHYGYTF; DNA: TGTGCCAGTAGTAAGACCGTGGGGGTCGACGGACACTATGGCTACACCTTC
V: TRBV5-1; size: once; J: TRBJ2-3; D: -; CDR3: CASSLVAGGYTDTQYF; DNA: TGCGCCAGCAGCTTGGTAGCAGGAGGGTACACAGATACGCAGTATTTT
V: TRBV27; size: -; J: TRBJ2-2; D: -; CDR3: CASSLPGTTGELFF; DNA: TGTGCCAGCAGTTTACCTGGGACAACCGGGGAGCTGTTTTTT
V: TRBV27; size: -; J: TRBJ2-2; D: TRBD2; CDR3: CASTPGAGGSNTGELFF; DNA: TGTGCCAGCACCCCAGGAGCGGGAGGATCGAACACCGGGGAGCTGTTTTTT
V: TRBV27; size: -; J: TRBJ2-1; D: TRBD1; CDR3: CASRTGGSYNEQFF; DNA: TGTGCCAGCCGGACAGGGGGCTCCTACAATGAGCAGTTCTTC
V: TRBV28; size: few; J: TRBJ1-1; D: -; CDR3: CASHSTTEAFF; DNA: TGTGCCAGCCACAGTACCACTGAAGCTTTCTTT
V: TRBV9; size: few; J: TRBJ1-2; D: -; CDR3: CASSVEWDWGYTF; DNA: TGTGCCAGCAGCGTAGAGTGGGATTGGGGCTACACCTTC
V: TRBV28; size: -; J: TRBJ2-5; D: -; CDR3: CASSFREIETQYF; DNA: TGTGCCAGCAGTTTTCGGGAGATAGAGACCCAGTACTTC
V: TRBV18; size: -; J: TRBJ2-7; D: TRBD2; CDR3: CASSPGLAYEQYF; DNA: TGTGCCAGCTCACCTGGACTAGCGTACGAGCAGTACTTC
V: TRBV27; size: few; J: TRBJ2-7; D: -; CDR3: CASSLKAGSPSYEQYF; DNA: TGTGCCAGCAGTTTAAAGGCGGGATCGCCGTCCTACGAGCAGTACTTC